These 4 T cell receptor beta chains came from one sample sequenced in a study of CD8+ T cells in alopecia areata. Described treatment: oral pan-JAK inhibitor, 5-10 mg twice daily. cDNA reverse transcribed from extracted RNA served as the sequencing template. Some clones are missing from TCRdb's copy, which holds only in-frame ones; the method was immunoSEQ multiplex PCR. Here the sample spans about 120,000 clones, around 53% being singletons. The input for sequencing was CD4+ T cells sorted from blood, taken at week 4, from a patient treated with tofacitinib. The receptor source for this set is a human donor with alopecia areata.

CDR3 DNA: TGCGCCAGCAGCCAACCCCTTCGTGGGAGAACAGATACGCAGTATTTT. The encoded protein is CASSQPLRGRTDTQYF. The J gene is TRBJ2-3, the V gene TRBV4-1; a possible D gene is TRBD2 (5 bases). V was pared by 2 bases and J by 3 bases, with 15 bases between. The CDR3 runs 16 residues. Germline CDR1 reads MGHRA; CDR2 reads YSYEKL.

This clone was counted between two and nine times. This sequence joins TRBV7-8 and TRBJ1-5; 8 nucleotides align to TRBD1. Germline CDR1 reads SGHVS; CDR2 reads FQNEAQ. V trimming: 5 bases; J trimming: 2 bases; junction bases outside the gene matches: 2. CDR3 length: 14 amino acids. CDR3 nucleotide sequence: TGTGCCAGCAGCCAGGACAGGGGCAATCAGCCCCAGCATTTT. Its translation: CASSQDRGNQPQHF.

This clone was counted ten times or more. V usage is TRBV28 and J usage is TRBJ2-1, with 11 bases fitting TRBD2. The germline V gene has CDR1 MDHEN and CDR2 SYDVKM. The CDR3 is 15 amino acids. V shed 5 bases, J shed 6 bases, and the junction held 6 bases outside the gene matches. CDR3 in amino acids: CASSPLAGGSNEQFF. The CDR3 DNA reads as TGTGCCAGCAGTCCTCTAGCGGGAGGATCCAATGAGCAGTTCTTC.

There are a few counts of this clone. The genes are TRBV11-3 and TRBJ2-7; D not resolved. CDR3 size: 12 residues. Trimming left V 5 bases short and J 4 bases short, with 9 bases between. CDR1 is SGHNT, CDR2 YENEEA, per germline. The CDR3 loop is CASSLDRYEQYF. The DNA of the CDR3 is TGTGCCAGCAGCCTTGACCGTTACGAGCAGTACTTC.